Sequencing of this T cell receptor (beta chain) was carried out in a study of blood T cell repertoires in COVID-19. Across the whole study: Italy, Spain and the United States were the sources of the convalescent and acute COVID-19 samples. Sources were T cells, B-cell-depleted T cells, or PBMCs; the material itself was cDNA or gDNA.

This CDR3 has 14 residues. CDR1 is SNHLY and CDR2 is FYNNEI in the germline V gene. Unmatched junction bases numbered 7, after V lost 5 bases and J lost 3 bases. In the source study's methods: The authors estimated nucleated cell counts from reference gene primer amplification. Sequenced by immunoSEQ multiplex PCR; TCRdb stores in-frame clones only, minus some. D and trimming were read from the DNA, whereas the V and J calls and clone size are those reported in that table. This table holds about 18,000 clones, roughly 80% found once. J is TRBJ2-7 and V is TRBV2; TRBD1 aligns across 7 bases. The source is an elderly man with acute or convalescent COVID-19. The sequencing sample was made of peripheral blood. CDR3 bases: TGTGCCAGCAGTAAACAGGGGACCCTCTACGAGCAGTACTTC. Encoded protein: CASSKQGTLYEQYF.